This T cell receptor (beta chain) was identified in a study of cytomegalovirus exposure and HLA in healthy donors. Study-wide background: One earlier analysis, a look at around 180 million T cells, found 100 million to 130 million unique TCR beta sequences. In an early release, HLA-typed donors contributed approximately 82 million unique TCR sequences. Ancestry clustering placed 81% of about 400 genotyped donors in the Caucasian-associated cluster.

This clone was observed once. Primers included in the PCR were 60 Vbeta and 13 Jbeta primers. This table comes from immunoSEQ multiplex PCR, and its TCRdb copy is limited to in-frame clones, with some not included. The sample lists about 140,000 clones, more than 75% occurring once. The sequencing sample was made of PBMCs. This clonotype was sampled from a man aged 45-60 years in good health and CMV-seronegative.

CDR3 amino acids: CASSLGQGAGGNTIYF. The CDR3 coding sequence is TGTGCCAGCAGCTTGGGACAGGGGGCAGGTGGAAACACCATATATTTT. V gene TRBV5-4 combines with J gene TRBJ1-3, with 10 nucleotides matching TRBD1. Germline V gives CDR1 SGHNT, CDR2 YYREEE (reference sequence). The CDR3 runs to 16 residues. Unmatched junction bases numbered 3, after V lost 0 bases and J lost 3 bases.